The entry below gives a single T cell receptor (beta chain) sequence along with its context. They ran version v3.0 of the immunoSEQ assay at survey level. Profiled with immunoSEQ multiplex PCR; TCRdb holds only in-frame clones, not every one. The profile covers 10,000 to 11,000 clones, with 81% appearing a single time and under 20% taken by the ten largest. This record comes from a study of long-term antiretroviral therapy in people with HIV. The CDR3 runs 13 residues. CDR1 is SGHTA, CDR2 FQGNSA, per germline. The V and J ends lost 0 bases and 5 bases respectively, with 7 bases between them. This TCR derives from a man aged 40-50 years with HIV. This sequence joins TRBV7-2 and TRBJ1-2; D is uncertain. The sample here was unsorted PBMCs, taken 1.8 years after starting antiretroviral therapy. The CDR3 spells CASSLAAVYGYTF. The DNA for the CDR3 is TGTGCCAGCAGCTTAGCGGCGGTTTATGGCTACACCTTC. The whole variable domain, filled in from reference TRBV7-2 and TRBJ1-2, reads GAGVSQSPSNKVTEKGKDVELRCDPISGHTALYWYRQSLGQGLEFLIYFQGNSAPDKSGLPSDRFSAERTGGSVSTLTIQRTQQEDSAVYLCASSLAAVYGYTFGSGTRLTVV.